This T cell receptor (beta chain) was identified during a study of cytotoxic CD8 clonotypes in ibrutinib-treated CLL. Study context: The response samples were taken once patients had been treated for a median of around 11 months, range 6 to 36. Study outcomes and limitations: Clonality showed a rise at ibrutinib response that reversed toward baseline at progression. Contraction or stability on treatment was seen for public clonotypes, which were uncommon.

The sequencing depth, 1 in 200,000 to 1 in 1 million T cells, was the target. Repertoires were generated with immunoSEQ multiplex PCR, while TCRdb's copy carries only in-frame clones and drops some. The sample has roughly 160,000 clones, under 90% seen once. The V end lost 1 base, the J end lost 2 bases, and 13 bases lay between the germline ends. CDR1 is SGHNT, CDR2 YYREEE, per germline (reference sequence). The CDR3 consists of 15 residues. Concerning this clone itself: The antigen remains undetermined.

The sample consisted of PBMCs, taken after 24 months of ibrutinib treatment. V usage is TRBV5-4 and J usage is TRBJ2-7, with D maybe TRBD1 (5 bases). The receptor's source is a human donor with chronic lymphocytic leukemia. CDR3 sequence: CASSLTGVRAYEQYF. In nucleotides, the CDR3 is TGTGCCAGCAGCTTGACAGGAGTAAGGGCCTACGAGCAGTACTTC.